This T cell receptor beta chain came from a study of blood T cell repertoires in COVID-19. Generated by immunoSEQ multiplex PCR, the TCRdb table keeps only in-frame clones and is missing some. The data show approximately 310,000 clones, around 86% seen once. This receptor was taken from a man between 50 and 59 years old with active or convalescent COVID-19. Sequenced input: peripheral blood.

CDR3 loop: CASSSQAGVLETQYF. The CDR3 region has the DNA TGTGCCAGCAGCTCCCAAGCGGGAGTGCTCGAGACCCAGTACTTC. The chain joins TRBV7-2 to TRBJ2-5; TRBD2 aligns across 8 bases. CDR1 and CDR2 from the germline V gene are SGHTA and FQGNSA. The trim removed 4 bases at V and 5 bases at J, leaving 9 bases unmatched. The length of the CDR3 is 15 residues.